This T cell receptor (beta chain) was retrieved from a study of response to subunit inactivated influenza vaccine. Notes on the study in general: Each seasonal influenza vaccination, the authors suggested, recruits few new T cells.

This clonotype appeared a few times. Antigen specificity is unknown. One entry per CDR3 protein results from TCRdb running MiXCR on the RT-PCR reads. The profile shows approximately 500,000 distinct CDR3 sequences, roughly 15% of them singletons. V shed 2 bases and J shed 5 bases, with 15 bases lying between them. The germline gives CDR1 MNHEY, CDR2 SVGAGI. The CDR3 runs to 15 residues. The receptor comes from a man in his fifties who received an inactivated influenza vaccine. The chain links TRBV6-5 to TRBJ1-1; no reliable D call. The specimen was PBMCs from blood, collected about 11 days after vaccination. CDR3 residues: CASSYRGAVGTEAFF. In DNA form, the CDR3 reads TGTGCCAGCAGTTACCGGGGTGCCGTGGGGACTGAAGCTTTCTTT.